Detailed here is one T cell receptor (beta chain). The antigen is not known. The CDR3 spans 18 residues. CDR1 is SGHVS and CDR2 is FNYEAQ in the germline V gene. The V gene end was trimmed by 1 base and the J gene end by 0 bases; junction bases not matched to a gene: 7. These data are taken from a study of cytomegalovirus exposure and HLA in healthy donors. Overall study findings and caveats: According to reports, the classifier identified cytomegalovirus status with high specificity and sensitivity. Most TCR sequences proved rare, with some public TCRs found in many donors. The study designated over 150 TCR beta chains cytomegalovirus-associated.

The donors were members of the validation cohort comprising about 130 subjects, separate from the roughly 670-subject first cohort. Repertoires were generated with immunoSEQ multiplex PCR, while TCRdb's copy carries only in-frame clones and drops some. The sample yields approximately 260,000 clones, 80% to 90% seen once. The chain combines TRBV7-6 with TRBJ1-3, with 9 bases matching TRBD1. This receptor was taken from a woman aged 18 to 35 in good health and CMV-seronegative. The sample consisted of PBMCs. CDR3 in amino acids: CASSLEPGQGSSGNTIYF. In nucleotides, the CDR3 is TGTGCCAGCAGCTTAGAGCCGGGACAGGGTAGCTCTGGAAACACCATATATTTT.